The clone carrying this T cell receptor beta chain has more than one count but fewer than ten. Its antigen is unidentified. The CDR3 totals 10 residues. The V end lost 7 bases, the J end lost 8 bases, and 9 bases lay between the germline ends. CDR1 and CDR2 from the germline V gene are SQVTM and ANQGSEA. The record originates from a study of shared clonotypes between healthy human individuals. Profiled with immunoSEQ multiplex PCR; TCRdb holds only in-frame clones, not every one. In the table there are 600,000 or so clones, approximately 96% of which are singletons. Naive CD8 cells, CD45RO-negative and positively selected for CCR7, excluded terminally differentiated effector memory CD45RA+ cells. The donor cohort consisted entirely of Caucasian adults residing in Nashville, Tennessee. Study-wide findings and caveats: Estimated clonotype richness was generally higher in naive than memory subsets. Around 5% was the fraction of naive CD4 clonotypes found shared across a few donors.

This chain links TRBV29-1 with TRBJ1-3; no reliable D call. The sequence was obtained from a woman aged 25 to 39 in good health. What was sequenced was naive CD8+ T cells sorted from blood. CDR3 sequence reads: CSARSDTIYF. The CDR3 DNA follows: TGCAGCGCGAGGTCGGACACCATATATTTT.